These 12 T cell receptor beta chains originate from one sample sequenced in a study of cytomegalovirus exposure and HLA in healthy donors. PCR employed 60 Vbeta and 13 Jbeta primers. Here immunoSEQ multiplex PCR was the method, and the copy in TCRdb shows in-frame clones only, minus some. The sample data list about 76,000 clones. The sample taken for sequencing was PBMCs. The source is a woman aged 40 to 50 in good health and CMV-seropositive.

The chain recombines TRBV4-3 with TRBJ2-1; 8 bases match TRBD2. The CDR3 loop spans 15 amino acids. With V trimmed by 8 bases and J by 11 bases, 17 bases remained unmatched. In germline, CDR1 is LGHNA, CDR2 YSLEER. CDR3 nucleotide sequence: TGCGCCAGCGCCCAAGATTGGGGGATTAGCGGGAAGCAGTTCTTC. This gives the protein CASAQDWGISGKQFF.

The chain carries TRBV4-3 and TRBJ2-2; no firm D call. V lost 1 base to trimming and J lost 7 bases, with 16 bases between them. Germline CDR1 and CDR2: LGHNA and YSLEER. The CDR3 totals 16 residues. The CDR3 sequence is CASSQAGSLTNGELFF. DNA of the CDR3: TGCGCCAGCAGCCAAGCGGGTAGCCTTACGAACGGGGAGCTGTTTTTT.

Notes on this clone: At one of its ends the junction is not consistent with the germline gene, which may arise from a read error. The chain joins TRBV11-2 to TRBJ1-1; 7 bases are shared with TRBD1. The V gene's germline CDR1 is SGHAT and CDR2 FQNNGV. The CDR3 spans 14 residues. The DNA of the CDR3 is TGTGCCAGCAGCCCGGACAGGAGGAACACTGGAGCTTTCTTT. Protein sequence: CASSPDRRNTGAFF.

The V gene is TRBV14, the J gene TRBJ1-1; D might be TRBD1 (5 bases). The CDR3 has 13 residues. V lost 3 bases and J lost 2, with 7 bases in between. Germline-derived CDR1 and CDR2 are SGHDN and FVKESK. This chain's CDR3 is CASSQTANTEAFF. The CDR3 DNA sequence: TGTGCCAGCAGCCAGACAGCTAACACTGAAGCTTTCTTT.

The J gene is TRBJ2-5, the V gene TRBV2; 7 nucleotides agree with TRBD1. The J call is uncertain, as TRBJ2-7 better fits the DNA end. The CDR3 loop spans 14 amino acids. The germline V gene encodes CDR1 SNHLY and CDR2 FYNNEI. CDR3 sequence: CASDPGTETYEQYF. The CDR3 bases are TGTGCCAGCGACCCCGGGACAGAGACCTACGAGCAGTACTTC.

The CDR3 spells CASSPRAGAQETQYF. DNA of the CDR3: TGTGCCAGCAGCCCGCGGGCGGGGGCACAAGAGACCCAGTACTTC. V is TRBV7-3 and J is TRBJ2-5; weak D call: TRBD2 (7 bases). CDR1 is SGHTA and CDR2 is FQGTGA in the germline V gene. V lost 5 bases to trimming and J lost 2 bases, with 15 bases between them. The CDR3 runs 15 residues.

The CDR3 reads CASRGAVGIDEQFF. In DNA, the CDR3 is TGTGCCAGCAGAGGAGCGGTAGGGATTGATGAGCAGTTCTTC. The rearrangement joins TRBV28 to TRBJ2-1; tentative D call: TRBD2 (5 bases). This CDR3 contains 14 residues. Germline CDR1 is MDHEN and CDR2 is SYDVKM. Deletions cut 6 bases from V and 8 bases from J, with 17 bases between.

The chain recombines TRBV25-1 with TRBJ1-4; TRBD1 might be the D (6 bases). Germline CDR1 and CDR2: MGHDK and SYGVNS. Between the trimmed V and J ends, which lost 4 bases and 7 bases, there was a span of 7 bases. The CDR3 is 12 residues long. This chain's CDR3 is CASSGDIEKLFF. For the CDR3, the DNA is TGTGCCAGCAGTGGGGACATTGAAAAACTGTTTTTT.

The chain joins TRBV2 to TRBJ2-5; no clear D gene. The CDR3 is 11 amino acids. Germline V CDR1 and CDR2: SNHLY, FYNNEI. The V gene lost 2 bases and the J gene lost 7 bases, with 5 bases spanning the gap. The CDR3 protein is CASSEQVTQYF. CDR3 sequence (DNA): TGTGCCAGCAGTGAACAGGTGACCCAGTACTTC.

The rearrangement links TRBV27 to TRBJ1-5; 8 positions match TRBD1. V gave up 5 bases and J gave up 1 base; unmatched junction bases: 10. The CDR3 runs to 17 residues. Germline V gene data show CDR1 as MNHEY and CDR2 as SMNVEV (reference sequence). CDR3 DNA sequence: TGTGCCAGCAGTCCAAACTCACAGGGGGGAAGCAATCAGCCCCAGCATTTT. The encoded protein is CASSPNSQGGSNQPQHF.

The chain employs TRBV7-3 and TRBJ2-3, with 8 bases fitting TRBD2. The CDR3 has 16 amino acids. Per the germline V gene, CDR1 is SGHTA and CDR2 is FQGTGA. V gave up 4 bases and J gave up 4 bases; unmatched junction bases: 10. CDR3 in DNA: TGTGCCAGCAGCTGGGACGGGAGGGTTTTCGCAGATACGCAGTATTTT. This translates into CASSWDGRVFADTQYF.

The chain has TRBV27 and TRBJ1-1; D is unresolved. Germline V gene data show CDR1 as MNHEY and CDR2 as SMNVEV (reference sequence). The CDR3 has 13 amino acids. The ends were cut back, 7 bases at V and 1 base at J, with 10 bases in the middle. The CDR3 region has the DNA TGTGCCAGCACGGAGGGATGGAACACTGAAGCTTTCTTT. Translating gives CASTEGWNTEAFF.